The 21 T cell receptor beta chains given below trace back to one sample, sequenced in a study of cytomegalovirus exposure and HLA in healthy donors. With 60 Vbeta and 13 Jbeta primers, the PCR was carried out. Repertoires were generated with immunoSEQ multiplex PCR, while TCRdb's copy carries only in-frame clones and drops some. Counted here are around 140,000 clones, around 86% occurring once; the ten biggest clones make up roughly 8%. The specimen was PBMCs. These TCRs come from a woman in her fifties or sixties in good health and CMV-seropositive.

Turning to this clone: Other DNA sequences in the sample encode the same CDR3. The rearrangement links TRBV30 to TRBJ1-4, with a possible D match to TRBD1 (6 bases). Deletions cut 3 bases from V and 8 bases from J, with 19 bases between. The germline gives CDR1 GTSNPN, CDR2 SVGIG (reference sequence). This CDR3 has 15 residues. Here the CDR3 reads CAWSSLRQGREKLFF. CDR3 DNA sequence: TGTGCCTGGAGCAGTTTAAGGCAGGGGAGAGAAAAACTGTTTTTT.

The chain links TRBV19 to TRBJ2-5; a possible D gene is TRBD1 (6 bases). Germline V gene data show CDR1 as LNHDA and CDR2 as SQIVND (reference sequence). CDR3 length: 17 amino acids. V was shortened by 6 bases and J by 2 bases, with 22 bases between the two germline ends. The CDR3, as DNA: TGTGCCAGTAGACCTCTACCGGGGCAGGGGTTACAAGAGACCCAGTACTTC. This gives the protein CASRPLPGQGLQETQYF. Based on the CDR3 plus reference TRBV19 and TRBJ2-5, the full variable domain is DGGITQSPKYLFRKEGQNVTLSCEQNLNHDAMYWYRQDPGQGLRLIYYSQIVNDFQKGDIAEGYSVSREKKESFPLTVTSAQKNPTAFYLCASRPLPGQGLQETQYFGPGTRLLVL.

The J gene is TRBJ2-7, the V gene TRBV7-9; 7 bases map to TRBD2. Per the germline V gene, CDR1 is SEHNR and CDR2 is FQNEAQ (reference sequence). J was trimmed by 4 bases and V by 1 base; bases with no gene match: 7. The CDR3 runs 15 residues. CDR3 region: CASSLGDYKRYEQYF. The CDR3, as DNA: TGTGCCAGCAGCTTAGGGGACTACAAACGTTACGAGCAGTACTTC.

This clone was counted only a few times. The chain recombines TRBV27 with TRBJ2-6, with D uncertain. CDR1 and CDR2 from the germline V gene are MNHEY and SMNVEV (reference sequence). Trimming stripped 6 bases from V and 1 base from J, with 13 bases between. The CDR3 is made up of 16 amino acids. CDR3 sequence: CASSFSVRSGANVLTF. CDR3 in DNA: TGTGCCAGCAGCTTTTCGGTCCGTTCTGGGGCCAACGTCCTGACTTTC.

The chain has TRBV7-2 and TRBJ1-2; maybe TRBD1 (5 bases). Germline-derived CDR1 and CDR2 are SGHTA and FQGNSA. The CDR3 runs to 15 residues. Trimming cost V 2 bases and J 2 bases, with 12 bases left between them. The CDR3 loop reads CASSLQTDLNYGYTF. In nucleotides, the CDR3 is TGTGCCAGCAGCTTACAGACAGATTTGAACTATGGCTACACCTTC.

V and J are TRBV30 and TRBJ2-5; D is ambiguous. CDR1 GTSNPN and CDR2 SVGIG come from the germline V gene (reference sequence). This CDR3 is built from 13 residues. The V and J ends lost 0 bases and 1 base respectively, with 6 bases between them. The CDR3 nucleotides are TGTGCCTGGAGTGTACAGTCCCAAGAGACCCAGTACTTC. It is translated as CAWSVQSQETQYF. The full variable domain, in which reference TRBV30 and TRBJ2-5 provide the parts outside the CDR3, is SQTIHQWPATLVQPVGSPLSLECTVEGTSNPNLYWYRQAAGRGLQLLFYSVGIGQISSEVPQNLSASRPQDRQFILSSKKLLLSDSGFYLCAWSVQSQETQYFGPGTRLLVL.

The J gene is TRBJ2-1, the V gene TRBV9, with D maybe TRBD2 (5 bases). Germline V gene data show CDR1 as SGDLS and CDR2 as YYNGEE. The CDR3 runs 14 residues. V lost 4 bases, J lost 5 bases, and 13 bases lay in between. CDR3 in DNA: TGTGCCAGCAGCTTATTGGACGGGGACAATGAGCAGTTCTTC. Translating it yields CASSLLDGDNEQFF.

This rearrangement joins TRBV2 to TRBJ2-1, with a possible D match to TRBD1 (5 bases). CDR1 and CDR2 (germline): SNHLY, FYNNEI. This CDR3 spans 16 amino acids. The V gene lost 2 bases and the J gene lost 3 bases, with 14 bases spanning the gap. The CDR3 nucleotides are TGTGCCAGCAGTGAACTTACAGGTCTCCTCTACAATGAGCAGTTCTTC. Translating gives CASSELTGLLYNEQFF.

The chain recombines TRBV30 with TRBJ2-6; maybe TRBD1 (5 bases). Trimming removed 5 bases at V and 3 bases at J, with 14 bases between. This CDR3 spans 15 amino acids. Germline V lookup: CDR1 GTSNPN, CDR2 SVGIG (reference sequence). CDR3 DNA sequence: TGTGCCTGGGTGAAACAGGCTGGTGGGGCCAACGTCCTGACTTTC. Translated, it gives CAWVKQAGGANVLTF. Looking up the rest from reference TRBV30 and TRBJ2-6 gives the full variable domain: SQTIHQWPATLVQPVGSPLSLECTVEGTSNPNLYWYRQAAGRGLQLLFYSVGIGQISSEVPQNLSASRPQDRQFILSSKKLLLSDSGFYLCAWVKQAGGANVLTFGAGSRLTVL.

The chain employs TRBV11-2 and TRBJ2-1; 9 bases fit TRBD2. V lost 1 base, J lost 6 bases, and 13 bases stayed unmatched. Germline V CDR1 and CDR2: SGHAT, FQNNGV. The length of the CDR3 is 18 residues. CDR3 protein: CASSLGPPGGRAFNEQFF. CDR3 coding DNA: TGTGCCAGCAGCTTAGGGCCCCCCGGCGGGAGGGCTTTCAATGAGCAGTTCTTC.

The CDR3 sequence is CAWTGLTNEKLFF. The CDR3 DNA sequence: TGTGCCTGGACAGGGTTGACTAATGAAAAACTGTTTTTT. The V and J genes are TRBV30 and TRBJ1-4; a possible D gene is TRBD1 (5 bases). The length of the CDR3 is 13 residues. Per germline, CDR1 GTSNPN and CDR2 SVGIG (reference sequence). With 4 bases removed from V and 2 bases from J, the gap between germline ends came to 8 bases. The whole variable domain, filled in from reference TRBV30 and TRBJ1-4, reads SQTIHQWPATLVQPVGSPLSLECTVEGTSNPNLYWYRQAAGRGLQLLFYSVGIGQISSEVPQNLSASRPQDRQFILSSKKLLLSDSGFYLCAWTGLTNEKLFFGSGTQLSVL.

This clone has just a few counts. This chain joins TRBV7-9 and TRBJ1-2, with 8 bases that match TRBD1. This CDR3 comprises 14 residues. CDR1 and CDR2 from the germline V gene are SEHNR and FQNEAQ (reference sequence). Unmatched junction bases numbered 7, after V lost 6 bases and J lost 4 bases. This CDR3 reads CASRDTGGVYGYTF. CDR3 nucleotides: TGTGCCAGCAGGGACACAGGGGGGGTCTATGGCTACACCTTC.

V is TRBV27 and J is TRBJ2-7; 7 bases match TRBD2. The CDR3 has 13 residues. Germline loops: CDR1 MNHEY, CDR2 SMNVEV (reference sequence). Unmatched junction bases numbered 9, after V lost 2 bases and J lost 11 bases. The DNA of the CDR3 is TGTGCCAGCAGTTTAAAGGGGAGGGCTCCTAAGTACTTC. Translating it yields CASSLKGRAPKYF.

J is TRBJ1-1 and V is TRBV6-6; 8 bases match TRBD1. V gave up 2 bases and J gave up 0 bases; unmatched junction bases: 2. Germline V gene lookup returns CDR1 MNHNY and CDR2 SVGAGI (reference sequence). This CDR3 is 15 amino acids long. The CDR3 here is CASSYQGAMNTEAFF. CDR3 DNA sequence: TGTGCCAGCAGTTACCAGGGGGCCATGAACACTGAAGCTTTCTTT.

The rearrangement links TRBV27 to TRBJ1-2, with 7 bases that match TRBD1. CDR1 is MNHEY and CDR2 is SMNVEV in the germline V gene (reference sequence). The CDR3 is made up of 13 amino acids. Germline trimming cut 5 bases from V and 4 bases from J; bases unmatched to any gene: 4. The CDR3 DNA reads as TGTGCCAGCAGTCCCAGGGGGAGCTATGGCTACACCTTC. It is translated as CASSPRGSYGYTF.

This clone was detected a few times. The identical CDR3 is also encoded by other nucleotide sequences in the sample. The chain combines TRBV20-1 with TRBJ1-3, with a possible D match to TRBD1 (5 bases). The CDR3 has 10 residues. V was cut by 6 bases and J by 8 bases, with 8 bases left in between. The germline V gene has CDR1 DFQATT and CDR2 SNEGSKA (reference sequence). The CDR3 here is CSAGGDTIYF. CDR3 in DNA: TGCAGTGCGGGGGGGGACACCATATATTTT.

The CDR3 coding sequence is TGTGCCAGCTCACGGGGGGGGACTGCCTACGAGCAGTACTTC. Its protein is CASSRGGTAYEQYF. The chain joins TRBV7-2 to TRBJ2-7; TRBD2 aligns across 8 bases. The V and J ends lost 8 bases and 2 bases, in that order; junction bases with no gene match: 8. The CDR3 contains 14 residues. Germline loops: CDR1 SGHTA, CDR2 FQGNSA.

The V call is TRBV6-5, the J call TRBJ2-7; maybe TRBD2 (6 bases). V was cut by 0 bases and J by 7 bases, with 16 bases left in between. The CDR3 runs to 15 residues. Germline CDR1 and CDR2: MNHEY and SVGAGI. CDR3 region: CASSYSRRVPGEQYF. CDR3 coding DNA: TGTGCCAGCAGTTACTCGAGGAGGGTGCCGGGTGAGCAGTACTTC.

J is TRBJ2-4 and V is TRBV28; 11 nucleotides agree with TRBD1. The CDR3 consists of 19 residues. Germline CDR1 and CDR2: MDHEN and SYDVKM. Trimming removed 6 bases from V and 3 bases from J; junction bases left unmatched: 16. CDR3: CASRPDRDRGILDKNIQYF. The DNA of the CDR3 is TGTGCCAGCAGGCCCGACCGGGACAGGGGGATACTGGACAAAAACATTCAGTACTTC.

The chain links TRBV28 to TRBJ2-7; D is uncertain. The CDR3 length is 12 residues. Germline V lookup: CDR1 MDHEN, CDR2 SYDVKM. V lost 6 bases and J 2 bases, leaving 8 bases between the germline ends. CDR3 in DNA: TGTGCCAGCAGCCCTGACACCTACGAGCAGTACTTC. Translating gives CASSPDTYEQYF.

V is TRBV5-1 and J is TRBJ2-7; a possible D gene is TRBD2 (6 bases). CDR3 length equals 14 residues. The V and J ends lost 0 bases and 4 bases respectively, with 11 bases between them. Germline V gives CDR1 SGHRS, CDR2 YFSETQ. The CDR3, as DNA: TGCGCCAGCAGCTTGGCCGGCGGGACTTACGAGCAGTACTTC. This codes for CASSLAGGTYEQYF. The complete variable domain, with remaining parts taken from reference TRBV5-1 and TRBJ2-7, reads KAGVTQTPRYLIKTRGQQVTLSCSPISGHRSVSWYQQTPGQGLQFLFEYFSETQRNKGNFPGRFSGRQFSNSRSEMNVSTLELGDSALYLCASSLAGGTYEQYFGPGTRLTVT.